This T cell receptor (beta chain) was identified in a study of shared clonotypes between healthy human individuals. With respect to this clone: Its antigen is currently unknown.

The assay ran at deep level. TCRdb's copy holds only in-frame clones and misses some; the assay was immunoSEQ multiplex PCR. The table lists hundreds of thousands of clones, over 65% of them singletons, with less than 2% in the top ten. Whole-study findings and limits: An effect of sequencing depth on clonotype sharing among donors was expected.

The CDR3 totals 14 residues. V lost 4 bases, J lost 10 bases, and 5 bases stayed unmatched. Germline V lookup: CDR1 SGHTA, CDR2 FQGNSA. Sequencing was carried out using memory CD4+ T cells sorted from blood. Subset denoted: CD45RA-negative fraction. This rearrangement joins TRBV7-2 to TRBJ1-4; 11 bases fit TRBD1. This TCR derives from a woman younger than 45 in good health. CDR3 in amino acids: CASSSGQGVGKLFF. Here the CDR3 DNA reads TGTGCCAGCAGCTCGGGACAGGGGGTGGGAAAACTGTTTTTT.